This T cell receptor (beta chain) was documented in a study of a mutant IDH1 vaccine in newly diagnosed glioma. The time point is: baseline, week 1 (first vaccination visit). Treatment specified: pre-vaccination baseline after standard-of-care therapy. New WHO grade 3 or 4 IDH1-mutant, ATRX-lost astrocytomas were present in all donors. V was shortened by 0 bases and J by 6 bases, with 9 bases between the two germline ends. The CDR3 runs 13 residues. Germline V gene lookup returns CDR1 ENHRY and CDR2 SYGVKD. Measured with immunoSEQ multiplex PCR; TCRdb has only the in-frame clones, and not every one. The sample holds roughly 86,000 clones, about four fifths seen once.

The TCR was taken from a man aged 35-49 years with glioma. The rearrangement uses TRBV10-3 and TRBJ2-7, with a possible D match to TRBD2 (6 bases). This specimen consisted of PBMCs, obtained from a glioma patient treated with radiotherapy, temozolomide or both. The CDR3 sequence: CAISESLAIEQYF. DNA for the CDR3: TGTGCCATCAGTGAGTCACTAGCTATCGAGCAGTACTTC.